What follows is one T cell receptor (beta chain) and its context. What antigen it recognizes has not been identified. No quality values exist for individual bases; no much larger clone is one base distant. The sample comes from a study of blood T cell repertoires in COVID-19 (dated by TCRdb to between 2020 and 2021). Context from the whole study: Samples covering the acute and convalescent phases of COVID-19 were provided by collaborators in the United States, Italy and Spain. The prospective study material was composed of cDNA or gDNA derived from T cells, B-cell-depleted T cells, or PBMCs. Subjects who had been exposed to COVID-19, were actively infected with it, or had recovered from it provided the deeply sampled blood TCRbeta repertoires that made up the dataset. The repertoires were made available in a free public database intended to serve as a resource for research on the immune response to SARS-CoV-2. The samples were drawn from the first 160 participants of the ongoing ImmuneRACE study and from some 1,300 subjects provided by 6 global collaborators. The sample metadata nearly always contained a de-identified subject ID, COVID-19 status, age in years and sex. Where HLA class I and class II types were available, the types were taken from metadata supplied by the sample provider, not from assay-based typing.

The immunoSEQ Assay, a bias-controlled multiplex PCR, was used to amplify TCRbeta CDR3 regions from genomic DNA. The authors' pipeline ran thus. Nucleated cell counts per sample were estimated from amplification of reference gene primers within the assay. Sequence reads were collapsed and filtered to measure the absolute abundance of every unique TCRbeta CDR3 rearrangement. For each sample, productive Simpson clonality was calculated by taking the square root of Simpson's diversity index across productive rearrangements. TCRdb re-hosts the immuneACCESS table, in-frame sequences only. Its copies lack some clones; in the studies checked, an unresolved V gene accounts for under half of them, and the cause for the rest is not known. The V and J calls and clone size are taken from that table; D and trimming were inferred from the DNA. For this sample the table gives 300,000 or so clones, of which 87% were detected only once. About 6% of the sample belongs to the ten largest clones.

Participants in the prospective study were enrolled through a virtual design, were aged roughly 18 to 100 years, and lived in about 25 United States geographic areas. To assign participants to cohorts, the prospective study relied on clinical history that participants themselves reported in a screening survey and a study questionnaire. Recovered participants in ImmuneRACE Cohort 3 were defined by two consecutive negative NP/OP PCR tests, clearance by a healthcare professional, or resolution of symptoms. Each participant in the prospective study had whole blood, serum and a nasopharyngeal or oropharyngeal swab collected by mobile phlebotomists. Additional blood draws and questionnaires over an approximately two-month period could optionally be provided by prospective study participants. Before DNA extraction, prospective study blood samples were shipped either frozen or at room temperature. What the authors observed across the whole study: The quantity of clinical and demographic metadata differed by source and by participant and was supplied without curation.

The sample taken for sequencing was PBMCs or T cells enriched from blood (not recorded which). This sequence was found in a woman in her twenties or thirties who had recovered from COVID-19.

CDR3 protein: CSAASGEQFF. The nucleotide sequence reads as follows: TGCAGTGCTGCCTCAGGGGAGCAGTTCTTC. Recombination linked TRBV20-1 to TRBJ2-1; the best D guess is TRBD1, with 5 bases matching. From the cysteine through the phenylalanine, the CDR3 covers 10 amino acids. The sequence is cut down to CDR3 DNA, 30 bases in frame from base 1. V sheds 5 bases and J sheds 10 bases, leaving 9 bases between their ends. The germline V gene (reference sequence) gives CDR1 as DFQATT and CDR2 as SNEGSKA.